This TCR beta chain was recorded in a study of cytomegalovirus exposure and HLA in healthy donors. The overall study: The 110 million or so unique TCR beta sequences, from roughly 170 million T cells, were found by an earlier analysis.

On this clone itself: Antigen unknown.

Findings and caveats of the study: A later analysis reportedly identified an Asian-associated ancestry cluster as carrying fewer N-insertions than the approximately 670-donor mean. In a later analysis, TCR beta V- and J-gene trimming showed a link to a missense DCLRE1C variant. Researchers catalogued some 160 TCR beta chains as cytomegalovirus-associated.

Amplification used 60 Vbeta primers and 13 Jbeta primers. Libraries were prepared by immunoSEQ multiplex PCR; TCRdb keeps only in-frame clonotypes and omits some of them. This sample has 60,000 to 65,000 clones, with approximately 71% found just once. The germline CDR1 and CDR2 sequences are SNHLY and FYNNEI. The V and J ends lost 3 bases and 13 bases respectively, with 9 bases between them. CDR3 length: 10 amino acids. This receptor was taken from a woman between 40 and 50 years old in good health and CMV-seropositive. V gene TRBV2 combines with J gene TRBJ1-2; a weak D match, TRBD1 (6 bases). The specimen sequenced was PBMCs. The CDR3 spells CASSERGCTF. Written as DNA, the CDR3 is TGTGCCAGCAGTGAGAGGGGGTGCACCTTC.